The 23 T cell receptor beta chains listed next were all sequenced from one sample in a study of cytomegalovirus exposure and HLA in healthy donors. The PCR employed 60 Vbeta primers together with 13 Jbeta primers. The method was immunoSEQ multiplex PCR; TCRdb's version includes in-frame clones alone and lacks a portion of them. The data contain 150,000 to 200,000 clones, roughly 87% of them seen just once; the ten biggest clones take up around 0.21%. The specimen sequenced was PBMCs. The receptors stem from a girl under three years old in good health and CMV-seronegative.

The chain uses TRBV6-5 and TRBJ2-7, with a tentative D call TRBD2 (7 bases). Per the germline V gene, CDR1 is MNHEY and CDR2 is SVGAGI. V dropped 8 bases and J dropped 4 bases, with 18 bases sitting between them. The CDR3 consists of 14 residues. The CDR3 coding sequence is TGTGCCAGCGGCATGGGGGGGGCCCTTTACGAGCAGTACTTC. It codes for CASGMGGALYEQYF.

This clone was seen once. The V and J genes are TRBV6-5 and TRBJ2-7; tentative D call: TRBD2 (5 bases). The CDR3 spans 15 residues. V dropped 5 bases and J dropped 2 bases, with 16 bases sitting between them. The V gene's germline CDR1 is MNHEY and CDR2 SVGAGI. The CDR3 is CASSLGNSIPYEQYF. CDR3 sequence (DNA): TGTGCCAGCAGTCTCGGGAATTCCATACCCTACGAGCAGTACTTC.

This clone was detected once. CDR3 sequence (DNA): TGTGCCAGCAGCTACAGTTACAATGAGCAGTTCTTC. It yields the protein CASSYSYNEQFF. The genes are TRBV7-2 and TRBJ2-1; D is unclear. This CDR3 contains 12 residues. Trimming took off 4 bases at V and 4 bases at J, with 5 bases between the two ends. Germline CDR1 reads SGHTA; CDR2 reads FQGNSA.

The chain carries TRBV10-1 and TRBJ2-3; a possible D gene is TRBD2 (5 bases). The germline V gene has CDR1 WNHNN and CDR2 SYGVQD (reference sequence). The CDR3 totals 12 residues. Deletions cut 6 bases from V and 1 base from J, with 5 bases between. This CDR3 is CASSGGTDTQYF. CDR3 in DNA: TGCGCCAGCAGCGGGGGCACAGATACGCAGTATTTT.

The CDR3 loop is CAIRGGGQGAGELFF. As DNA, the CDR3 is TGTGCCATCAGAGGCGGGGGACAGGGGGCCGGGGAGCTGTTTTTT. This rearrangement joins TRBV10-3 to TRBJ2-2, with 11 bases fitting TRBD1. V shed 6 bases and J 6 bases; nucleotides not matched to a gene: 6. Germline CDR1 reads ENHRY; CDR2 reads SYGVKD. The CDR3 sequence is 15 residues long.

CDR3 amino acids: CAWSVYSISGNTIYF. As DNA, the CDR3 is TGTGCCTGGAGTGTTTACAGCATCTCTGGAAACACCATATATTTT. The rearrangement joins TRBV30 to TRBJ1-3; D ambiguous. The germline V gene encodes CDR1 GTSNPN and CDR2 SVGIG (reference sequence). V lost 0 bases to trimming and J lost 0 bases, with 9 bases between them. The CDR3 covers 15 residues.

Details on this clone: The sample contains more than one DNA sequence encoding this CDR3. The V and J genes are TRBV5-1 and TRBJ2-7; 9 bases align to TRBD1. Germline V gene data show CDR1 as SGHRS and CDR2 as YFSETQ. This CDR3 contains 15 residues. After removal of 4 bases from V and 1 base from J, the junction contained 6 bases not matched to a gene. For the CDR3, the DNA is TGCGCCAGCAGCGGGGGACAGGGAAAATCCTACGAGCAGTACTTC. Amino acid sequence: CASSGGQGKSYEQYF.

Note on this clone: The junction departs from the called germline gene at one end, perhaps through a read error. The chain uses TRBV7-9 and TRBJ2-7; D is perhaps TRBD1 (5 bases). Germline V gene lookup returns CDR1 SEHNR and CDR2 FQNEAQ (reference sequence). There are 14 residues in the CDR3. This CDR3 is CSSSLSPGFYEQYF. As DNA, the CDR3 is TGTTCCAGCAGCTTATCCCCAGGGTTCTACGAGCAGTACTTC.

The J gene is TRBJ2-1, the V gene TRBV27; a possible D gene is TRBD1 (6 bases). V was shortened by 6 bases and J by 4 bases, with 16 bases between the two germline ends. CDR1 is MNHEY, CDR2 SMNVEV, per germline (reference sequence). The CDR3 is 15 amino acids. CDR3 loop: CASRTGDNFYNEQFF. The CDR3 DNA reads as TGTGCCAGCAGAACCGGGGACAATTTTTACAATGAGCAGTTCTTC.

Turning to this clone: One junction end disagrees with the germline gene, perhaps due to a read error. This chain links TRBV15 with TRBJ2-7, with 10 bases lining up with TRBD1. CDR1 and CDR2 from the germline V gene are LNHNV and YYDKDF (reference sequence). The CDR3 contains 17 residues. CDR3 coding DNA: TGTGCCACCAGCAGTGTACCCGGGACAGGGGACTTCTACGAGCAGTGCTTC. This translates into CATSSVPGTGDFYEQCF.

The chain combines TRBV12-2 with TRBJ1-6; the D call of TRBD1 is as the table states it, not checked on the DNA. TRBV12-2 is termed a pseudogene. This CDR3 has 22 amino acids. CDR3 residues: CASRLNSHPKADRGGHNSPLHF. The CDR3 DNA reads TGTGCAAGTCGCTTGAACTCCCATCCTAAAGCCGACAGGGGAGGTCATAATTCACCCCTCCACTTT.

This chain joins TRBV6-5 and TRBJ2-5; 10 positions agree with TRBD1. The J call may be mistaken, given a closer DNA end match to TRBJ2-7. The CDR3 loop spans 15 amino acids. Germline CDR1 is MNHEY and CDR2 is SVGAGI. The CDR3 bases are TGTGCCAGCAGGTCCGACAGGGGGCAAAGCTACGAGCAGTACTTC. Its protein is CASRSDRGQSYEQYF.

The table lists this clone with a count of one. V is TRBV12-5 and J is TRBJ2-6; TRBD2 might be the D (6 bases). The CDR3 has 15 residues. Germline CDR1 and CDR2: LGHNT and FRNRAP. V lost 3 bases and J lost 1, with 7 bases in between. The CDR3 reads CASGFGGSGANVLTF. Written as DNA, the CDR3 is TGTGCTAGTGGTTTCGGAGGGTCTGGGGCCAACGTCCTGACTTTC.

V gene TRBV6-1 combines with J gene TRBJ2-5; D is possibly TRBD2 (5 bases). Matching the DNA end better, TRBJ2-7 makes the J call doubtful. The CDR3 has 11 amino acids. Per the germline V gene, CDR1 is MNHNS and CDR2 is SASEGT. CDR3 sequence reads: CASRTRYEQYF. CDR3 nucleotide sequence: TGTGCCAGCAGAACTAGGTACGAGCAGTACTTC.

The chain joins TRBV6-1 to TRBJ1-2, with 7 bases identical to TRBD1. J lost 5 bases, V lost 4 bases, and 10 bases had no gene match. The CDR3 is made up of 15 amino acids. CDR1 and CDR2 (germline): MNHNS, SASEGT. CDR3 sequence: CASSAGTGAPYGYTF. DNA for the CDR3: TGTGCCAGCAGTGCGGGAACAGGGGCGCCTTATGGCTACACCTTC.

V and J are TRBV7-9 and TRBJ1-1; TRBD1 agrees at 7 bases. Germline V gene data show CDR1 as SEHNR and CDR2 as FQNEAQ (reference sequence). Germline trimming cut 3 bases from V and 1 base from J; bases unmatched to any gene: 17. CDR3 length: 19 amino acids. The CDR3 is CASSFSPGTDHSGNTEAFF. CDR3 nucleotide sequence: TGTGCCAGCAGCTTCAGTCCCGGGACAGACCATTCCGGGAACACTGAAGCTTTCTTT.

V and J are TRBV7-2 and TRBJ2-1; TRBD2 matches 13 bases. V was pared by 2 bases and J by 8 bases, with 12 bases of the junction left unmatched. CDR1 and CDR2 (germline): SGHTA, FQGNSA. There are 18 residues in the CDR3. The CDR3 sequence is CASSLQSWTSGSRYEQFF. CDR3 nucleotides: TGTGCCAGCAGCTTACAATCTTGGACTAGCGGGAGTAGGTATGAGCAGTTCTTC. The full variable domain, completed using reference TRBV7-2 and TRBJ2-1, is GAGVSQSPSNKVTEKGKDVELRCDPISGHTALYWYRQSLGQGLEFLIYFQGNSAPDKSGLPSDRFSAERTGGSVSTLTIQRTQQEDSAVYLCASSLQSWTSGSRYEQFFGPGTRLTVL.

This clone turned up a few times. V and J are TRBV10-1 and TRBJ2-7; 14 bases map to TRBD2. Trimming took 4 bases from V and 3 from J; bases not matched to a gene: 2. The CDR3 contains 15 residues. In germline, CDR1 is WNHNN, CDR2 SYGVQD (reference sequence). The CDR3 is CASSGGLAGDYEQYF. The CDR3 DNA follows: TGCGCCAGCAGTGGGGGACTAGCGGGGGACTACGAGCAGTACTTC.

V is TRBV11-2 and J is TRBJ1-1, with D perhaps TRBD1 (5 bases). The V gene's germline CDR1 is SGHAT and CDR2 FQNNGV. This CDR3 has 15 residues. The V end lost 2 bases, the J end lost 8 bases, and 18 bases lay between the germline ends. CDR3: CASSLPTGYMPEAFF. The CDR3 DNA follows: TGTGCCAGCAGCTTACCTACAGGTTATATGCCAGAAGCTTTCTTT.

Comments on this clone: In the same sample, other DNA sequences code for this CDR3. The chain uses TRBV9 and TRBJ2-7; TRBD2 aligns across 11 bases. The germline V gene has CDR1 SGDLS and CDR2 YYNGEE. The junction had 2 bases not matched to a gene; V was cut back by 0 bases and J by 3 bases. The CDR3 has 15 amino acids. CDR3 in DNA: TGTGCCAGCAGCGTAGGCCTAGCGGGAGGCTACGAGCAGTACTTC. Translation: CASSVGLAGGYEQYF. The whole variable domain, filled in from reference TRBV9 and TRBJ2-7, reads DSGVTQTPKHLITATGQRVTLRCSPRSGDLSVYWYQQSLDQGLQFLIQYYNGEERAKGNILERFSAQQFPDLHSELNLSSLELGDSALYFCASSVGLAGGYEQYFGPGTRLTVT.

The chain employs TRBV29-1 and TRBJ1-1, with TRBD1 as a possible D gene (6 bases). CDR3 length: 11 amino acids. Per the germline V gene, CDR1 is SQVTM and CDR2 is ANQGSEA. V lost 4 bases and J 6 bases, leaving 9 bases between the germline ends. CDR3 DNA sequence: TGCAGCGTTGTGAGGGGGTCTGAAGCTTTCTTT. It yields the protein CSVVRGSEAFF.

The chain uses TRBV5-4 and TRBJ2-5; D remains ambiguous. This CDR3 region has 14 residues. CDR1 and CDR2 (germline): SGHNT, YYREEE (reference sequence). Trimming removed 0 bases at V and 0 bases at J, with 6 bases between. CDR3 amino acids: CASSLGAYQETQYF. CDR3 sequence (DNA): TGTGCCAGCAGCTTGGGGGCTTACCAAGAGACCCAGTACTTC.

The rearrangement uses TRBV11-2 and TRBJ2-7, with D perhaps TRBD2 (6 bases). CDR1 SGHAT and CDR2 FQNNGV come from the germline V gene. V gave up 4 bases and J gave up 0 bases, with 13 bases separating them. The CDR3 is 15 amino acids. The CDR3 region is CASSSVRGSSYEQYF. The DNA of the CDR3 is TGTGCCAGCAGCTCCGTCCGGGGGAGCTCCTACGAGCAGTACTTC.